The rows below give T cell receptor beta chains drawn from one sample of a study of T cells after yellow fever vaccination. One entry per CDR3 protein results from TCRdb running MiXCR on the 5' RACE reads. Of about 45,000 distinct CDR3 sequences listed, roughly 7.1% are singletons. The sequencing used CD8+ T cells not binding an NS4B(214-222) dextramer, sorted from PBMCs, collected 45 days after the yellow fever booster vaccination. The receptor set was obtained from a man younger than 45 who received the YFV17D yellow fever vaccine. CDR3s include the opening cysteine and the closing phenylalanine or tryptophan. The D gene is left open where the match is weak. Size tells how often a clone was seen (once, few, many) or the class of an expanded clone, and some rows leave it out.

CDR3 protein	CDR3 DNA	clone size	D gene	V gene	J gene
CASSLWDGNTEAFF	TGTGCCAGCAGCCTCTGGGACGGTAACACTGAAGCTTTCTTT	many	-	TRBV11-2	TRBJ1-1
CASSQDVGGQGAWEQYF	TGCGCCAGCAGCCAAGATGTGGGGGGACAGGGGGCGTGGGAGCAGTACTTC	many	TRBD1	TRBV4-3	TRBJ2-7
CASSRSEQSPYLLQFF	TGTGCCAGCAGCCGTTCGGAACAATCACCCTACCTTCTGCAGTTCTTC	many	-	TRBV2	TRBJ2-1
CASSESLAGKGTGELFF	TGTGCCAGCAGTGAATCCTTAGCGGGGAAGGGCACCGGGGAGCTGTTTTTT	many	TRBD2	TRBV25-1	TRBJ2-2
CASSASGQSNEKLFF	TGTGCCAGCAGTGCCTCGGGACAGTCTAATGAAAAACTGTTTTTT	many	TRBD1	TRBV12-3/TRBV12-4	TRBJ1-4
CASSRLAGEGEQFF	TGTGCCAGCAGCAGACTAGCGGGAGAAGGAGAGCAGTTCTTC	few	TRBD2	TRBV14	TRBJ2-1
CASSYSAANVLTF	TGTGCCAGCAGCTACTCTGCGGCCAACGTCCTGACTTTC	-	-	TRBV6-5	TRBJ2-6
CASSLEVSGSYEQYF	TGTGCCAGCAGCTTAGAGGTTAGCGGCTCCTACGAGCAGTACTTC	few	-	TRBV7-8	TRBJ2-7
CSARDLADYYYGYTF	TGCAGTGCTAGAGATTTGGCCGACTATTATTATGGCTACACCTTC	few	-	TRBV20-1	TRBJ1-2
CSVRQDYEQYF	TGCAGCGTTCGACAGGATTACGAGCAGTACTTC	many	-	TRBV29-1	TRBJ2-7
CSVEGGSRVNEQFF	TGCAGCGTTGAGGGCGGGAGTCGGGTCAATGAGCAGTTCTTC	many	TRBD2	TRBV29-1	TRBJ2-1
CSAERLDSGNTIYF	TGCAGTGCCGAGAGGCTTGACTCTGGAAACACCATATATTTT	few	-	TRBV20-1	TRBJ1-3
CSAYSGSHTNEQFF	TGCAGTGCTTATAGCGGGAGCCACACCAATGAGCAGTTCTTC	many	TRBD2	TRBV20-1	TRBJ2-1
CATTGSSSGGELFF	TGTGCCACCACCGGCTCTAGCTCCGGCGGGGAGCTGTTTTTT	many	-	TRBV15	TRBJ2-2
CASSEETGSSYNEQFF	TGCGCCAGCAGTGAGGAGACAGGGAGCTCCTACAATGAGCAGTTCTTC	many	TRBD1	TRBV10-2	TRBJ2-1
CASSWTLGEKLFF	TGTGCCAGCAGTTGGACCCTCGGAGAAAAACTGTTTTTT	many	-	TRBV6-5	TRBJ1-4
CSVGRESNEQFF	TGCAGCGTTGGTCGGGAGTCCAATGAGCAGTTCTTC	few	-	TRBV29-1	TRBJ2-1
CSAAVDSSYEQYF	TGCAGTGCCGCGGTGGACAGCTCCTACGAGCAGTACTTC	-	-	TRBV20-1	TRBJ2-7
CASSLAGGIGDYEQYF	TGTGCCAGCAGTTTAGCGGGAGGGATAGGAGACTACGAGCAGTACTTC	many	TRBD2	TRBV27	TRBJ2-7
CASSPGTSGGEQFF	TGTGCCAGCTCACCTGGGACTAGCGGAGGTGAGCAGTTCTTC	few	TRBD2	TRBV18	TRBJ2-1